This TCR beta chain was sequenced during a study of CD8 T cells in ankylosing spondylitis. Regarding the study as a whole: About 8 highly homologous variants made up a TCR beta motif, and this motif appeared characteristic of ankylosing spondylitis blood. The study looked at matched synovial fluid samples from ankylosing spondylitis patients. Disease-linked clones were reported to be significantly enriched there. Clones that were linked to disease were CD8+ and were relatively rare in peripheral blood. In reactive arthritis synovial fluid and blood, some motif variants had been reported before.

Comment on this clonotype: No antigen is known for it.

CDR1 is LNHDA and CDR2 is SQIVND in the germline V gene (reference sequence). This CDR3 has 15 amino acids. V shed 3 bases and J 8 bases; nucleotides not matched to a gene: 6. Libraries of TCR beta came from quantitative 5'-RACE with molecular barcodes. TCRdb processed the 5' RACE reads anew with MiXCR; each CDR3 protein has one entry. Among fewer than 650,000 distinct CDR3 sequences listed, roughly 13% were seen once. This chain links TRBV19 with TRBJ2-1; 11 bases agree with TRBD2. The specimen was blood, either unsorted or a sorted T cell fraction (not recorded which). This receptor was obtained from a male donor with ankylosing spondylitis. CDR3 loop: CASSIMTSGTYEQFF. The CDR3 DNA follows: TGTGCCAGTAGTATCATGACTAGCGGGACCTATGAGCAGTTCTTC.